This TCR beta chain stems from a study of immune evolution from preneoplasia to lung adenocarcinoma (dated by TCRdb to 2020 to 2022). Regarding the research as a whole: No AAH lesions showed HLA loss of heterozygosity, compared with 6% to 7.5% of AIS, over 12% of MIA and approximately 34% of ADC lesions. The study combined immune gene expression, TCR sequencing and multiplex immunofluorescence to profile immune contexture across lung adenocarcinoma precursors and invasive adenocarcinoma. A total of under 60 patients with pulmonary nodules who underwent surgical resection were included in the overall cohort. The sample size was set by how many specimens were available, not by a prior power calculation. The study reported that about 100 samples were used for TCR sequencing. The TCR sequencing data were obtained from some 50 patients. The immune data were integrated with whole exome sequencing and methylation data obtained from the same cohort of nodules. Resected precursor lesions (AAH, AIS, MIA) and invasive adenocarcinomas were each compared against paired morphologically normal lung tissue. POLYSOLVER was used to infer Class I HLA alleles from exome data, while LOHHLA was used to detect allele-specific HLA loss. The study at large found these results: The findings rested on association rather than direct causation, and larger cohorts with long-term follow-up and longitudinal biopsies were considered necessary. The highest clonality was observed in normal lung, whereas higher T cell density and diversity but lower clonality appeared to be present in later-stage lesions. Because every patient came from Japan and China, how well the results apply to Western populations was uncertain. Normal lung had the highest top T cell clone frequencies, which appeared to decline progressively from AAH through AIS, MIA and invasive adenocarcinoma. The highest T cell clonality was observed in KRAS-mutant nodules compared with EGFR-mutant or double wild-type lesions.

Using the immunoSEQ hsTCRbeta Kit, TCR beta CDR3 regions were sequenced from DNA. On the authors' methods: The ImmunoSEQ Analyzer was used to analyse the TCR sequencing data. T cell clonality was defined as 1 minus Pielou's evenness, calculated on productive rearrangements. The inverse Simpson index, applied to productive templates, was used to measure T cell diversity. T cell density was TCR beta template counts normalized to usable DNA, estimated by amplifying and sequencing housekeeping genes. Two-sided Kruskal-Wallis tests were used to compare TCR metrics across histologic stages. The table was pulled from immuneACCESS by TCRdb, which kept in-frame rearrangements only. Such tables lose some clones; where checked, under half of the loss comes from unresolved V genes, and the rest has no known cause. V and J calls and clone size are given by that table; D and trimming were obtained from the DNA. Within this sample are 6,000 or so clones, with about 81% of them counted one time only. The ten largest make up 5.9% of the sample.

This clone occurred once. Its specific antigen is unknown. There are no base qualities to consult, and no much larger clone falls within one base. The CDR3, from cysteine to phenylalanine, totals 14 residues. Only the CDR3 region is kept as DNA, spanning 42 bases read in frame from base 1. V drops 2 bases and J drops 5 bases, leaving 12 bases in between. As encoded in the germline V gene, CDR1 is LGHNA while CDR2 is YNFKEQ. Patients underwent resection in Japan or China between about 2013 and 2017. Histologic diagnosis of each case was confirmed independently by two lung cancer pathologists on H&E slides. For nucleic acid extraction, premalignant or tumor cells were enriched by macro-dissection following pathologic assessment. DNA was isolated from FFPE tissue using the AllPrep DNA/RNA FFPE Kit.

The receptor was derived from a person aged 45 to 59 with lung adenocarcinoma. The sequence joins TRBV4-2 to TRBJ1-1; a confident D gene designation cannot be given. The material sequenced was FFPE invasive lung adenocarcinoma tissue. Interpreted using the paper, the cell subset or site label stands for: frankly invasive lung adenocarcinoma (ADC). Here the CDR3 is given as CASSQNMGGTEAFF. The DNA sequence reads TGTGCCAGCAGCCAAAACATGGGCGGAACTGAAGCTTTCTTT.